The following is a T cell receptor (beta chain) sequence with its context. The sample originates from a study of low-dose radiotherapy and immunotherapy resistance in tumors. Study details: Fractions of 1 Gy went to Cohort 2 every two weeks, for 13 Gy over 26 weeks. Intravenous cyclophosphamide 200 mg/m2 was given every two weeks, one day before radiation and immunotherapy.

The sample's time point: after trial treatment. Specified treatment: LDRT plus nivolumab, ipilimumab, low-dose cyclophosphamide and aspirin (RACIN trial). Administered to the donors were nivolumab, ipilimumab, aspirin, low-dose cyclophosphamide and low-dose radiotherapy. Germline CDR1 SQVTM, CDR2 ANQGSEA. V was shortened by 4 bases and J by 5 bases, with 6 bases between the two germline ends. The CDR3 has 11 residues. First-strand cDNA used TRAV- and TRBV-specific primers, covering alpha and beta chains. Amplification of TCRs used a constant-region primer and V-primer adapter for approximately 18 PCR cycles. Each CDR3 protein is one row after TCRdb ran MiXCR on the reads. The sample shows about 30,000 distinct CDR3 sequences, about half of them seen only once.

The genes are TRBV29-1 and TRBJ2-1, with D possibly being TRBD2 (6 bases). The starting material was PBMCs, obtained after low-dose radiotherapy plus immunotherapy. The receptor was isolated from a male donor with gallbladder cancer. The DNA for the CDR3 is TGCAGCGTTGGGACTAACAATGAGCAGTTCTTC. Protein product: CSVGTNNEQFF.